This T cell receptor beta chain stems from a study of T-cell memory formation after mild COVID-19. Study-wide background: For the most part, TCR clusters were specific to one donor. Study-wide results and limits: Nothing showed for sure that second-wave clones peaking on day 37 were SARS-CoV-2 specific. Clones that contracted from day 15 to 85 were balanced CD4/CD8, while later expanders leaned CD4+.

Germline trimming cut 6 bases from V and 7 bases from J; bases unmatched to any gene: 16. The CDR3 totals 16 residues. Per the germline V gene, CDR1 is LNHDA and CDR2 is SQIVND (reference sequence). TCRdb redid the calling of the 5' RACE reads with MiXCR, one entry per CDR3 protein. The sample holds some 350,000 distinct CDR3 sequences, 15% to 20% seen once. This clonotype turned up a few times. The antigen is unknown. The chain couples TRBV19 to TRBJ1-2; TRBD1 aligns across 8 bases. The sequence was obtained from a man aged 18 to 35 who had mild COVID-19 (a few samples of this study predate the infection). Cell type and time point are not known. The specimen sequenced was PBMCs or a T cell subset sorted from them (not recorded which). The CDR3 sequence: CASRGWGAGTGVGYTF. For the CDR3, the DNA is TGTGCCAGTAGGGGATGGGGAGCAGGGACAGGAGTTGGCTACACCTTC.